The 2 T cell receptor beta chains below come from one sample, sequenced in a study of control samples from healthy donors and cancer patients (TCRdb year 2020). Receptors were amplified or captured by the immunoSEQ multiplex PCR assay. The table was pulled from immuneACCESS by TCRdb, which kept in-frame rearrangements only. Such tables lose some clones; where checked, under half of the loss comes from unresolved V genes, and the rest has no known cause. This sample has some 110,000 clones in its table, and more than 85% of those were observed once. The ten top clones hold roughly 2.7% of the sample. Specimen: blood. The receptors originated from a man in his thirties or forties in good health.

The chain couples TRBV21-1 to TRBJ1-2; the table's D call, TRBD1, was not checked against the DNA. TRBV21-1 is classified as a pseudogene. This CDR3 spans 14 amino acids. The DNA for the CDR3 is TGTGCCGGAGGGCTAGAGACAGGGCTATATGGCTACACCTTC. It yields the protein CAGGLETGLYGYTF.

The sample holds a few counts of this clone. The chain joins TRBV19 to TRBJ1-1; perhaps TRBD1 as D (5 bases). Germline CDR1 is LNHDA and CDR2 is SQIVND (reference sequence). The CDR3 spans 14 residues. V gave up 8 bases and J gave up 3 bases, with 16 bases separating them. As DNA, the CDR3 is TGTGCCAGTTCGGGGGGAGGGGCGTACACTGAAGCTTTCTTT. It codes for CASSGGGAYTEAFF.